The T cell receptor (beta chain) under discussion was sequenced for a study of T cells in Graves' hyperthyroidism and ophthalmopathy. The CDR3 has 13 residues. The V gene's germline CDR1 is MDHEN and CDR2 SYDVKM. V dropped 5 bases and J dropped 8 bases, with 13 bases sitting between them. This clonotype showed up many times. The TCR beta CDR3 regions underwent amplification using RNA transcripts as the source. The HTBI primer set was used in a first-round RT-PCR of the TCR CDR3. TCRdb reanalysed the multiplex PCR reads using MiXCR and keeps one entry per CDR3 protein. The data hold about 250,000 distinct CDR3 sequences, with about 24% observed a single time.

The clonotype was recovered from a woman between 35 and 50 years old with Graves' ophthalmopathy. The chain carries TRBV28 and TRBJ2-4, with D perhaps matching TRBD1 or TRBD2 (5 bases each). Material for sequencing was blood. CDR3 region: CASSAPGRDIQYF. The CDR3 DNA is TGTGCCAGCAGTGCACCGGGACGGGACATTCAGTACTTC.